This is a list of T cell receptor beta chains from one sample in a study of tumor-infiltrating lymphocytes in primary liver carcinoma. MiXCR, run by TCRdb on the multiplex PCR reads, gives a single entry per CDR3 protein. Of approximately 64,000 distinct CDR3 sequences in the sample, about 71% were seen once. The source material was liver tumor tissue from sampling region 4. Source of these receptors: a man aged 35 to 55 with primary liver carcinoma and hepatitis B virus infection. CDR3s include the opening cysteine and the closing phenylalanine or tryptophan. A D gene is named only where the DNA matches it firmly. The size field is filled for only some rows; it gives once, few, many or a size class.

.	.	TRBJ2-7	TRBV6-1	CASSVAQGDYELYF	TGTGCCAGCAGTGTCGCACAGGGAGACTACGAGCTATACTTC
.	.	TRBJ2-5	TRBV28	CASSLFDRHGTQYF	TGTGCCAGCAGTTTATTTGACAGGCACGGGACCCAGTACTTC
TRBD1	many	TRBJ2-5	TRBV5-4	CASSLDRETQETQYF	TGTGCCAGCAGCCTAGACAGGGAAACCCAAGAGACCCAGTACTTC
.	few	TRBJ1-2	TRBV6-6	CASHDTGDGYGYTF	TGTGCTAGCCACGATACCGGGGATGGCTATGGCTACACCTTC
.	.	TRBJ2-5	TRBV13	CASSQAEGQETQYF	TGTGCCAGCAGCCAAGCGGAAGGTCAAGAGACCCAGTACTTC
.	.	TRBJ1-2	TRBV11-1	CASCFKGFGYGYTF	TGTGCCAGCTGCTTCAAGGGATTTGGCTATGGCTATACCTTC
.	.	TRBJ1-5	TRBV6-5	CFSSYRGANQPQHF	TGTTTCAGCAGTTATAGAGGTGCGAATCAGCCCCAGCATTTT
.	once	TRBJ2-3	TRBV6-6	CASSYGLGAGFTDTQYF	TGTGCCAGCAGTTACGGATTGGGGGCAGGGTTTACGGATACGCAGTATTTT
.	.	TRBJ2-1	TRBV29-1	CSVEDPDRSSCNEQFF	TGCAGCGTTGAAGACCCAGATCGGAGCTCCTGCAATGAGCAGTTCTTC
.	.	TRBJ2-1	TRBV19	CASSRGHNKQFF	TGTGCCAGTAGCAGAGGTCATAATAAGCAGTTCTTC
TRBD1	.	TRBJ2-7	TRBV12-3/TRBV12-4	CASSIGTGGPYGQHF	TGTGCCAGCAGTATCGGGACAGGGGGCCCCTACGGGCAGCATTTC
.	many	TRBJ2-2	TRBV11-2	CASSLVGRGTGELFF	TGTGCCAGCAGCTTAGTCGGACGGGGCACCGGGGAGCTGTTTTTT
.	.	TRBJ2-1	TRBV11-2	CASSLVLLAGMNEQFF	TGTGCTAGCAGCTTAGTGCTCTTAGCAGGAATGAATGAGCAGTTCTTC
.	.	TRBJ2-5	TRBV6-1	CASGDGGGGETQYF	TGTGCCAGCGGTGATGGAGGCGGTGGGGAGACCCAGTACTTC
.	.	TRBJ2-5	TRBV6-5	CASNYSGISWTTRETQYF	TGTGCCAGCAATTACTCGGGTATAAGCTGGACAACGCGTGAGACCCAGTACTTC
.	.	TRBJ2-7	TRBV9	CASSVQGTTYEQYF	TGTGCCAGCAGCGTTCAGGGGACCACCTACGAGCAGTACTTC
.	.	TRBJ2-7	TRBV28	CANIRTGGSYKQYF	TGTGCCAACATCCGGACGGGGGGCTCCTACAAGCAGTACTTC
.	.	TRBJ2-5	TRBV6-1	CASSDLQGKQEAKYF	TGTGCCAGCAGTGATCTGCAGGGCAAACAAGAGGCCAAGTACTTT
.	.	TRBJ2-2	TRBV11-1	CASSSRRRGRDTGELFF	TGTGCCAGCAGCTCCCGTCGACGGGGAAGAGACACCGGGGAGCTGTTTTTT
.	.	TRBJ1-2	TRBV19	CASTPVGNNYGYTF	TGTGCCAGTACCCCTGTGGGGAATAACTATGGCTACACCTTC
TRBD1	.	TRBJ1-5	TRBV5-5	CASSLNGQVQRPQHF	TGTGCCAGCAGCCTAAATGGACAGGTTCAACGGCCTCAGCATTTT
.	many	TRBJ1-5	TRBV19	CASSTDRLNQPQHF	TGTGCCAGTAGTACAGACAGGCTCAATCAGCCCCAGCATTTT
TRBD2	once	TRBJ2-7	TRBV28	CANSSFGTKSGRLIYEQYF	TGTGCCAACAGTTCATTCGGTACGAAGAGCGGGAGGCTCATCTACGAGCAGTACTTC
.	many	TRBJ1-3	TRBV12-3/TRBV12-4	CASSPHSGNTIYF	TGTGCCAGCAGTCCCCACTCTGGAAACACCATATATTTT
.	many	TRBJ2-7	TRBV14	CASSPSGRKLYEQYF	TGTGCCAGCAGCCCCTCGGGACGGAAACTATACGAGCAGTACTTC
TRBD1	.	TRBJ2-6	TRBV14	CASSPFGQGVSSGAKVLTF	TGTGCCAGCAGCCCCTTTGGTCAGGGGGTTTCCTCTGGGGCCAAAGTCCTGACTTTC
.	.	TRBJ2-2	TRBV5-6	CACSLGIELRAGELFF	TGTGCCTGCAGCTTAGGGATCGAACTACGGGCCGGGGAGCTGTTTTTT
.	.	TRBJ2-7	TRBV4-3	CASSREIGYEQYF	TGCGCCAGCAGCCGGGAGATAGGATACGAGCAGTACTTC
.	once	TRBJ2-3	TRBV5-4	CASSSSGGSIDTEYF	TGTGCCAGCAGTTCGAGCGGAGGGAGCATAGATACGGAGTATTTT